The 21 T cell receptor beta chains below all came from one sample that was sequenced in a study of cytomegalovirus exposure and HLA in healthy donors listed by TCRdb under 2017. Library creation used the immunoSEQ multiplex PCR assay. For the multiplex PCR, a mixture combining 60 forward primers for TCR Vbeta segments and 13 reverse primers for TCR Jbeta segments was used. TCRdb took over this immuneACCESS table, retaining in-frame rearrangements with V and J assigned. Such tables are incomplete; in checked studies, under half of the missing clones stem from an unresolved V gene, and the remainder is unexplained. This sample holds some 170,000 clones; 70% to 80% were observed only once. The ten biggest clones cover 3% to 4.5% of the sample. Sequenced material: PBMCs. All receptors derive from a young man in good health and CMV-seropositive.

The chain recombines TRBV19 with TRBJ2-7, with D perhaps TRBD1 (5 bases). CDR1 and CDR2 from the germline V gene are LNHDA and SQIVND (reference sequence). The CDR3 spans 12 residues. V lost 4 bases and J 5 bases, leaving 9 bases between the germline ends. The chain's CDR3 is CASSTQGHEQYF. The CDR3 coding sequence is TGTGCCAGTAGTACTCAGGGCCACGAGCAGTACTTC.

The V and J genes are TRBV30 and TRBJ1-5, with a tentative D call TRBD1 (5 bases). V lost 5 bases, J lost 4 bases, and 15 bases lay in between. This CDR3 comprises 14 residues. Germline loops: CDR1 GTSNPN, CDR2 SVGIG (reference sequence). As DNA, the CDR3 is TGTGCCTGGGCCTCGGGGCGGGGAAATCAGCCCCAGCATTTT. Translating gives CAWASGRGNQPQHF.

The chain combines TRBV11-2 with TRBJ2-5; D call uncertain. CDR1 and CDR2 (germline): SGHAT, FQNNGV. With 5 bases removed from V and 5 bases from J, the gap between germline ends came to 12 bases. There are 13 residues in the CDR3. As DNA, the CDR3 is TGTGCCAGCAGCACGGGTAATTGGGAGACCCAGTACTTC. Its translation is CASSTGNWETQYF.

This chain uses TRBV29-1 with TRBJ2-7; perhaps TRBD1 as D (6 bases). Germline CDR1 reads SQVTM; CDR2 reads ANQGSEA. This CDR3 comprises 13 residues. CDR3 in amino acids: CIVQGPSSYEQYF. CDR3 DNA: TGCATTGTACAGGGCCCTAGCTCCTACGAGCAGTACTTC.

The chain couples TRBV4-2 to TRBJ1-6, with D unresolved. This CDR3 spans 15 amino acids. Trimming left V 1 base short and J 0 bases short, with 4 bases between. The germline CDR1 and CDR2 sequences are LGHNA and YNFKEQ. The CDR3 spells CASSQAVSYNSPLHF. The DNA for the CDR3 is TGTGCCAGCAGCCAAGCCGTCTCCTATAATTCACCCCTCCACTTT.

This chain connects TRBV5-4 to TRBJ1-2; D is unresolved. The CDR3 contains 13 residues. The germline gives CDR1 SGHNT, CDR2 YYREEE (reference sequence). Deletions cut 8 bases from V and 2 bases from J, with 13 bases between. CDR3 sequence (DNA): TGTGCCAGTTCCGATCCCGGGAACTATGGCTACACCTTC. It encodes CASSDPGNYGYTF.

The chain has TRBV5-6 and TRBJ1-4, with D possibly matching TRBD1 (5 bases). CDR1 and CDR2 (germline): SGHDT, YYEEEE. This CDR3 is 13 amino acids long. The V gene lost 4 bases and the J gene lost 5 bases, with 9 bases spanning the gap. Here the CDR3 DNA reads TGTGCCAGCAGCCGGGGGTCAAATGAAAAACTGTTTTTT. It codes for CASSRGSNEKLFF.

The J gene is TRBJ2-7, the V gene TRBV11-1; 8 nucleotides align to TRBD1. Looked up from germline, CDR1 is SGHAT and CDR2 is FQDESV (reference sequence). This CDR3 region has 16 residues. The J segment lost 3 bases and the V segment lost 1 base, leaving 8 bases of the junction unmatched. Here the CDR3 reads CASSLDGQGSIYEQYF. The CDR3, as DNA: TGTGCCAGCAGCTTAGACGGACAGGGATCGATCTACGAGCAGTACTTC.

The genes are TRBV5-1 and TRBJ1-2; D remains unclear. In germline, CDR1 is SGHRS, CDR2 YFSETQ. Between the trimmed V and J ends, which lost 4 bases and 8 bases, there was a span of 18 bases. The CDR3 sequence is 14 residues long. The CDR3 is CASSPSRGRQGYTF. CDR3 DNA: TGCGCCAGCAGCCCGTCCCGGGGTCGACAAGGCTACACCTTC.

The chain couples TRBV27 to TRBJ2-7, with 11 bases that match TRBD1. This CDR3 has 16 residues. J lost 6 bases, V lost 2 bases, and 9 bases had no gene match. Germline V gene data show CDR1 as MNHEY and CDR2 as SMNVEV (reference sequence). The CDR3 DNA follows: TGTGCCAGCAGTTTAGAGGGACAGGGGGGATTTCGCGAGCAGTACTTC. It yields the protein CASSLEGQGGFREQYF.

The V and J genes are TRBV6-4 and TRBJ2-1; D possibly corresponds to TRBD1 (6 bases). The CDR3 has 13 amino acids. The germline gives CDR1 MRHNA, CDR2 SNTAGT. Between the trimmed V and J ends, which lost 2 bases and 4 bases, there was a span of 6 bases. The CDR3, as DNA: TGTGCCAGCAGTGACCAGGGGTACAATGAGCAGTTCTTC. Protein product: CASSDQGYNEQFF.

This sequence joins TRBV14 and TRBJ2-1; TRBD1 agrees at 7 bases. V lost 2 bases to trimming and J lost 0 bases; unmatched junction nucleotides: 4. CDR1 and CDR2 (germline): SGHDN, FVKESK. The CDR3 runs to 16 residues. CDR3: CASSQQGGSSYNEQFF. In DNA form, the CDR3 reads TGTGCCAGCAGCCAACAAGGGGGCAGCTCCTACAATGAGCAGTTCTTC.

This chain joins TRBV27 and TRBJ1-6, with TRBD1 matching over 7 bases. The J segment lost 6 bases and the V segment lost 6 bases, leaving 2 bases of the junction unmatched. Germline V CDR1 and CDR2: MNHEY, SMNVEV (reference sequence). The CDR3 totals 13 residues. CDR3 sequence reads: CASSWDSNSPLHF. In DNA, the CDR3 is TGTGCCAGCAGCTGGGACAGTAATTCACCCCTCCACTTT.

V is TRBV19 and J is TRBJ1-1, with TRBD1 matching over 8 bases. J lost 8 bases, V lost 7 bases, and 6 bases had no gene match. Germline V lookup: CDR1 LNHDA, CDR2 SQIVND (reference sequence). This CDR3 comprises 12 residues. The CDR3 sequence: CASTDRGEEAFF. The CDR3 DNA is TGTGCCAGTACTGACAGGGGCGAAGAAGCTTTCTTT.

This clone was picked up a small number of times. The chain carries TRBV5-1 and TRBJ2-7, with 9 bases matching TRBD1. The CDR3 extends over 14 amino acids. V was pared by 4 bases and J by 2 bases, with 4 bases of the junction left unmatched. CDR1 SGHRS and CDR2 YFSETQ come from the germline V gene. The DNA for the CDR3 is TGCGCCAGCAGCAAAGGGACAGGGACCTACGAGCAGTACTTC. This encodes CASSKGTGTYEQYF.

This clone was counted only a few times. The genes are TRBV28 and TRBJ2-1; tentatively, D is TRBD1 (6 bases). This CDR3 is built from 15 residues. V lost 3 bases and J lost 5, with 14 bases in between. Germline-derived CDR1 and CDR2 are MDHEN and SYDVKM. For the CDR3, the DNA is TGTGCCAGCAGTTTCGGCCAGGGGAGAAACAATGAGCAGTTCTTC. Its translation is CASSFGQGRNNEQFF.

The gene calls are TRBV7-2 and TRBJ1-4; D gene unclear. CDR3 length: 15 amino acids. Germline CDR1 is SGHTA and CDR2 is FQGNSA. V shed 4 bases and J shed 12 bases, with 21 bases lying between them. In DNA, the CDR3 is TGTGCCAGCAGCTCCCTAGCGGTTAAGAGTGGTGAACTGTTTTTT. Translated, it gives CASSSLAVKSGELFF.

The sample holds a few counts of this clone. The CDR3 is CASSYKGQGPEAFF. Here the CDR3 DNA reads TGTGCCAGCAGTTACAAGGGACAGGGCCCTGAAGCTTTCTTT. The chain has TRBV6-8 and TRBJ1-1, with 9 positions matching TRBD1. Germline values: CDR1 MNHGY, CDR2 SAAAGT. The CDR3 sequence is 14 residues long. Losses at the gene ends were 2 bases for V and 6 bases for J; bases not matched to a gene: 4.

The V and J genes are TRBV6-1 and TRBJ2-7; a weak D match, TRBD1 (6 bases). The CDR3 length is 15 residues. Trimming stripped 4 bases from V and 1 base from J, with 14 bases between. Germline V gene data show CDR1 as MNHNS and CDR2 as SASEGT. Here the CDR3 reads CASSGRQARSYEQYF. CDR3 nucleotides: TGTGCCAGCAGTGGGAGACAGGCTAGGTCCTACGAGCAGTACTTC.

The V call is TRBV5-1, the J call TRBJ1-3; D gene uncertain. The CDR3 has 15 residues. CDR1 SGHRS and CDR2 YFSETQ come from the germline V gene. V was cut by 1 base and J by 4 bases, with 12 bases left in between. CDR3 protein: CASSLSGVAGNTIYF. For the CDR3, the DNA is TGCGCCAGCAGCTTGTCAGGCGTCGCAGGAAACACCATATATTTT.

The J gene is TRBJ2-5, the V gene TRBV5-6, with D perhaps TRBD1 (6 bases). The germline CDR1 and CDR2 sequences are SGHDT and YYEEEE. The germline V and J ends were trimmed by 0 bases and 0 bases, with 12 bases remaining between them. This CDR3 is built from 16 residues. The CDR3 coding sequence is TGTGCCAGCAGCTTGGAAACCCACAGGGACCAAGAGACCCAGTACTTC. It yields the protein CASSLETHRDQETQYF.